These 6 T cell receptor beta chains originate from one sample sequenced in a study of blood T cell repertoires in COVID-19. Libraries were prepared by immunoSEQ multiplex PCR; TCRdb keeps only in-frame clonotypes and omits some of them. Found here are 200,000 to 250,000 clones, around 84% of them singletons; the top ten hold about 0.93%. Sequencing was carried out using peripheral blood. The receptors shown here come from a middle-aged man with acute or convalescent COVID-19.

This clone was seen a single time. This chain links TRBV6-5 with TRBJ2-5; 7 nucleotides align to TRBD1. The CDR3 loop spans 14 amino acids. Germline CDR1 and CDR2: MNHEY and SVGAGI. V trimming: 5 bases; J trimming: 1 base; junction bases outside the gene matches: 4. The CDR3 loop is CASSPWDSQETQYF. CDR3 in DNA: TGTGCCAGCAGTCCCTGGGACAGCCAAGAGACCCAGTACTTC.

The chain couples TRBV18 to TRBJ1-1; TRBD1 matches 8 bases. Germline V gene sequence: CDR1 KGHSH, CDR2 LQKENI. The CDR3 consists of 15 residues. J was trimmed by 3 bases and V by 8 bases; bases with no gene match: 11. The CDR3 sequence: CASAQGAGYYTEAFF. The DNA for the CDR3 is TGTGCCAGCGCGCAGGGGGCAGGGTACTACACTGAAGCTTTCTTT.

The chain joins TRBV29-1 to TRBJ1-4; 7 bases agree with TRBD1. Trimming removed 0 bases from V and 7 bases from J; junction bases left unmatched: 5. This CDR3 contains 14 residues. The germline gives CDR1 SQVTM, CDR2 ANQGSEA. CDR3 nucleotides: TGCAGCGTTGAAGAAACAGGGGTGGGTGAAAAACTGTTTTTT. Its protein product is CSVEETGVGEKLFF. Full variable domain (missing parts from reference TRBV29-1 and TRBJ1-4): SAVISQKPSRDICQRGTSLTIQCQVDSQVTMMFWYRQQPGQSLTLIATANQGSEATYESGFVIDKFPISRPNLTFSTLTVSNMSPEDSSIYLCSVEETGVGEKLFFGSGTQLSVL.

J is TRBJ2-2 and V is TRBV5-5, with TRBD1 matching over 9 bases. The CDR3 covers 17 residues. The germline V gene encodes CDR1 SGHKS and CDR2 YYEKEE (reference sequence). V dropped 1 base and J dropped 4; count of bases not matched to a gene: 8. CDR3 loop: CASSLQLGTGSTGELFF. The CDR3 bases are TGTGCCAGCAGCTTGCAACTCGGGACAGGGAGCACCGGGGAGCTGTTTTTT.

This clone was observed a handful of times. The gene calls are TRBV7-2 and TRBJ1-1; D not resolved. Germline V gives CDR1 SGHTA, CDR2 FQGNSA. V gave up 3 bases and J gave up 4 bases, with 9 bases separating them. The CDR3 length is 13 residues. The CDR3 DNA sequence: TGTGCCAGCAGCTTGCAGGTGAGCACTGAAGCTTTCTTT. Residues: CASSLQVSTEAFF.

The chain uses TRBV27 and TRBJ1-6, with TRBD1 identical over 8 bases. Germline CDR1 and CDR2: MNHEY and SMNVEV (reference sequence). J gave up 0 bases and V 6 bases, and 4 bases lay outside the gene matches. The CDR3 runs to 16 residues. CDR3 residues: CASRAGQGSYNSPLHF. The CDR3 DNA follows: TGTGCCAGCAGGGCCGGACAGGGCTCCTATAATTCACCCCTCCACTTT.